The clone carrying this TCR beta chain has just a few counts. Every donor provided roughly 10 milliliters of peripheral blood. The data were taken from a study of blood T cells in healthy people across ages. A second roughly 6 to 11 cycle PCR used barcoded and J-beta primers. A template-switch adaptor with 12 random nucleotides tagged each cDNA molecule. Every sample gave at least 3 million paired-end reads containing CDR3. In TCRdb, the 5' RACE reads were re-called with MiXCR into one record per CDR3 protein. Counted here are about 1.6 million distinct CDR3 sequences, almost 35% occurring once; the ten biggest clones make up about 11%. Germline lookup yields CDR1 DFQATT and CDR2 SNEGSKA (reference sequence). The CDR3 is 14 amino acids. Unmatched junction bases numbered 1, after V lost 4 bases and J lost 0 bases.

This chain joins TRBV20-1 and TRBJ2-1; TRBD2 matches 9 bases. Sequenced sample: blood. This receptor was identified in a woman aged 25-40 years in good health. CDR3 sequence (DNA): TGCAGTGCTAAACTAGCGGGCTCCTACAATGAGCAGTTCTTC. It codes for CSAKLAGSYNEQFF.